Below, one T cell receptor beta chain is given with its context. What this receptor recognizes is not known. A much larger clone lies a single base off, so this may be a read error. The donors were some 39 Caucasian individuals from Russia, aged 6 to 90 years, who were systemically healthy. Approximately 9.7 milliliters of peripheral blood were drawn from each donor into EDTA-treated Vacutainer tubes. Ficoll-Paque density-gradient centrifugation was used to isolate PBMCs, with at least 6 million per sample. Trizol reagent was used to extract total RNA from the PBMCs, yielding at least 6 micrograms per sample. For every donor, flow cytometry on a PBMC aliquot measured the percentage of naive CD45RAhigh/CD27high T cells. Reading from cysteine to phenylalanine, the CDR3 counts 11 amino acids. Of the read, only the CDR3 DNA is kept; its 33 bases are in frame from base 1. According to the germline V gene, CDR1 reads SNHLY and CDR2 reads FYNNEI.

Preparation of the library involved 5' RACE. TCRdb names Illumina HiSeq 2500 as the instrument used. A second PCR of roughly 7 to 11 cycles was performed with a sample-barcoded 5' primer and a J-beta primer mix. A template-switch 5' adaptor carrying 12 random nucleotides introduced a unique molecular identifier onto each TCR beta cDNA molecule. Each sample yielded at least 3 million CDR3-containing paired-end reads. The Mint cDNA synthesis kit, primed by a TRBC-specific oligonucleotide, was used to synthesize first-strand cDNA from all RNA. Following uracil-DNA glycosylase treatment, a first 18-cycle PCR with universal primers M1SS and BC2_uni_R was performed on all cDNA. From the authors' description of their analysis: Each sample was normalized by randomly selecting 1 million high-quality reads, each carrying a distinct molecular identifier. Instead of being binned into consensus sequences, reads with shared molecular identifiers were discarded. MiTCR, with a Q25 quality threshold and the strictest error-elimination algorithm, was used for CDR3 identification, clonotype clustering and error correction. A nonparametric unseen species model with Euler transformation was used to estimate a lower bound on total TCR beta diversity. Starting from the raw public reads, TCRdb applied fastp trimming at Q25, assembled clones with MiXCR and retained in-frame beta chains. Each entry merges the rows of one CDR3 protein and shows their most common DNA and genes. The V and J calls and clone size come from TCRdb's table, not from the authors' own analysis. The sample contains around 800,000 distinct CDR3 sequences, roughly 44% of them found a single time. The ten largest clones add up to about 19% of the sample.

This specimen belongs to a study of blood T cells in healthy people across ages (dated by TCRdb to the mid-2010s). The study in broad terms: In model experiments, template switching captured about one uniquely barcoded TCR beta cDNA molecule for every two T cells. Age-related changes in TCR beta repertoire diversity were measured in the study by deep sequencing normalized with unique cDNA molecular identifiers. The donors were split into four age groups: young (average around 16 years), middle-aged (about 40), aged (approximately 60) and long-lived (over 80). To avoid experimental bias, donors of different ages were distributed randomly across sequencing lanes. Two additional independent replicas of 1 million unique cDNA reads from the same blood draw were analyzed for two donors (one aged 18 to 30 and one aged 80 or older).

Study-wide conclusions, independent of this receptor: A strong correlation was found between observed TCR beta diversity and the percentage of naive T cells measured by flow cytometry. Compared with the aged group, the long-lived group had more naive CD4+ T cells, fewer expanded clones and increased TCR diversity, a pattern suggesting age selection. As age increased, observed TCR beta diversity per million T cells dropped in a roughly linear way, and a significant reduction was already evident by age 40. Bulk unsorted PBMC profiling prevented conclusive comparison of naive and antigen-experienced compartments. Because donor CMV infection status was unknown, age-related changes in expanded clonotypes were potentially confounded. Total diversity estimates from one million sequenced T cells were considered lower bounds and underestimates.

The clonotype comes from a man in his sixties in good health. The sample comprised blood. The chain is encoded by TRBV2 joined to TRBJ2-4, with no confident D gene call. With the DNA end fitting TRBJ2-7 better, the J assignment may be wrong. The DNA sequence is TGTGCCAGCATTATAGGCGGCGAGCAGTACTTC. Translation gives CASIIGGEQYF.